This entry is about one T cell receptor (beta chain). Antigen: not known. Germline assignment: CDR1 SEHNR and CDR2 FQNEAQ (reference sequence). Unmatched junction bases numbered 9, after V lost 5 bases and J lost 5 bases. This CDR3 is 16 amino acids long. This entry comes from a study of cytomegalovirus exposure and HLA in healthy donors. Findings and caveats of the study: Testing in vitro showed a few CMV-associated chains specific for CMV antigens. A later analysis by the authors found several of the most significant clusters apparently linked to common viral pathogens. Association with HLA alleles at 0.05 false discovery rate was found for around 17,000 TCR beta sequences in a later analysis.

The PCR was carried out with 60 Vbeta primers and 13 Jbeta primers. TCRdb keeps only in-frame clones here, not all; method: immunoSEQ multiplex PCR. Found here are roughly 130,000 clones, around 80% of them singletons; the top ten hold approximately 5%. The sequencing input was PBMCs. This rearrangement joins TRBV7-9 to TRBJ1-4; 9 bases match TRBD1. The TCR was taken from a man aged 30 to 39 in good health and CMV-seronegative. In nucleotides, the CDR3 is TGTGCCAGCAGCCACACAACCGGGACAGGGAATGAAAAACTGTTTTTT. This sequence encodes CASSHTTGTGNEKLFF.